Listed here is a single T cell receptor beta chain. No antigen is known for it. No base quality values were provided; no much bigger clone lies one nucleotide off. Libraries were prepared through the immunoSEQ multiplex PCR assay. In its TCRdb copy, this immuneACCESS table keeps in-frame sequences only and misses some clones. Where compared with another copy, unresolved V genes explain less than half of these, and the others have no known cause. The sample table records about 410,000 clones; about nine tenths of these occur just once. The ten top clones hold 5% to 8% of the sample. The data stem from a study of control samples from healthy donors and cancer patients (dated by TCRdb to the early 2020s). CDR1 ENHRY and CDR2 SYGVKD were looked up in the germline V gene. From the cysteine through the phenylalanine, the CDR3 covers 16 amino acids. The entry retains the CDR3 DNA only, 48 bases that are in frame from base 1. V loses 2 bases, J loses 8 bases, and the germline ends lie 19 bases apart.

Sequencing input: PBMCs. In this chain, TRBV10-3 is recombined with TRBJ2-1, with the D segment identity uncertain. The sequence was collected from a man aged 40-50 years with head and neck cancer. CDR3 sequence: CAISETAQTFFDEQFF. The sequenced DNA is TGTGCCATCAGTGAGACAGCTCAGACCTTTTTCGATGAGCAGTTCTTC.